This note documents a single T cell receptor (beta chain) sequence. The data derive from a study of shared clonotypes between healthy human individuals. Using immunoSEQ multiplex PCR, the repertoire was profiled, and TCRdb retains in-frame clones only, with some absent. The sample has approximately 470,000 clones; roughly 80% are singletons. Deletions cut 4 bases from V and 6 bases from J, with 13 bases between. The germline V gene has CDR1 MNHEY and CDR2 SMNVEV (reference sequence). The CDR3 sequence is 15 residues long. This clonotype was obtained from a middle-aged woman in good health. Some clones in this sample may be carry-over from other donors' samples. This chain uses TRBV27 with TRBJ1-6; D gene uncertain. The sample was PBMCs. The CDR3 DNA sequence: TGTGCCAGCAGTTCCCGGACCGGCCTTAATTCACCCCTCCACTTT. This codes for CASSSRTGLNSPLHF.